This T cell receptor beta chain was identified during a study of CD8 T cells in ankylosing spondylitis (dated 2017 in TCRdb). For the wider study: The study profiled T cell receptor beta repertoires in healthy donors and ankylosing spondylitis patients to find disease-linked TCR variants. Peripheral blood samples were taken, and synovial fluid was additionally collected from ankylosing spondylitis patients. The whole study cohort included 108 healthy donors and around 25 ankylosing spondylitis patients. General findings and caveats noted by the study authors: A CD8+ phenotype was shown by the disease-linked clones, which were found at relatively low frequencies in peripheral blood. Some motif variants were previously reported in synovial fluid and blood of reactive arthritis patients, suggesting common disease-initiation mechanisms. Blood from ankylosing spondylitis patients appeared to be characterized by a TCR beta motif made up of about 8 highly homologous amino acid variants. The disease-linked clones were reported to be significantly enriched in matched synovial fluid samples from ankylosing spondylitis patients.

The reads were generated on an Illumina HiSeq 2500. Quantitative 5'-RACE with molecular barcodes was the method used to prepare the TCR beta libraries. The original pipeline was this. A new computational method based on a probabilistic model of VDJ rearrangement was used to identify disease-linked TCR variants. Clones were called with MiXCR by TCRdb after fastp trimmed the public reads at Q25, and only in-frame beta chains were retained. Rows are unified per CDR3 protein, each entry keeping the most common DNA and genes. The V and J calls reflect TCRdb's pipeline rather than the authors' work. Recorded for this sample are hundreds of thousands of distinct CDR3 sequences; 20% to 30% of them occurred a single time. The ten largest clones add up to about 0.92% of the sample. Comments on this clonotype: What antigen it recognizes has not been identified. Base-call qualities are not available, and no considerably larger clone is one nucleotide away.

V is cut back by 5 bases and J by 8 bases, with 4 bases in the junction unmatched. CDR1 and CDR2 (SEHNR, FQNEAQ) derive from the germline V gene (reference sequence). Measured from the cysteine to the phenylalanine, the CDR3 is 12 residues long. The entry retains the CDR3 DNA only, 36 bases that are in frame from base 1. The clonotype was recovered from a male donor with ankylosing spondylitis. The rearranged segments are TRBV7-9 and TRBJ1-2, with 8 middle bases fitting TRBD1. Sequenced: blood, either unsorted or a sorted T cell fraction (not recorded which). The DNA sequence is as follows: TGTGCCAGCAGCGTGGACAGGGTGGGCTACACCTTC. Its protein product is CASSVDRVGYTF.